The TCR beta chain described here comes from a study of molecular identifiers for immune sequencing clone quantification. Germline V CDR1 and CDR2: MDHEN, SYDVKM. J was trimmed by 0 bases and V by 2 bases; bases with no gene match: 7. The CDR3 extends over 17 amino acids. MiXCR, applied by TCRdb to the PCR reads, yields one record per CDR3 protein. This table has nearly 650,000 distinct CDR3 sequences, 25% appearing once. The rearrangement joins TRBV28 to TRBJ2-7; 10 nucleotides agree with TRBD1. Sample: naive CD8+ T cells from blood, with Jurkat cell RNA spiked in. Subset given: FACS-sorted CD8+CD4-CCR7+CD45RA+ naive T cells. The source of this sequence is a human donor in good health. Some libraries in this study had Jurkat cell RNA spiked in. The CDR3 DNA follows: TGTGCCAGCAGTTTAGAACCCGGGACAGGGGCCTCCTACGAGCAGTACTTC. Its translation: CASSLEPGTGASYEQYF.